The T cell receptor beta chain described here comes from a study of post-analysis software for immune sequencing data. Study results and limitations: Elevated frequency relative to controls characterized roughly 5 TRBV segments in patients, TRBV5-6, TRBV5-1 and TRBV20-1 among them.

Trimming pared 3 bases from V and 7 bases from J, leaving 13 bases between. CDR3 length: 14 residues. Germline values: CDR1 LNHNV, CDR2 YYDKDF (reference sequence). TCR beta cDNA libraries included unique molecular identifiers. Each CDR3 protein gets one entry after TCRdb re-called the PCR reads with MiXCR. The top ten clones hold about 6% of a sample with about 570,000 distinct CDR3 sequences, approximately 31% of them seen once. This clonotype was counted between two and nine times. The antigen is not known. This chain connects TRBV15 to TRBJ1-5; tentative D call: TRBD1 (6 bases). This TCR came from a girl aged 2-17 years with multiple sclerosis. The source material was blood. In DNA form, the CDR3 reads TGTGCCACCAGCAGCAACAGGGTCGGGCAGCCCCAGCATTTT. It specifies CATSSNRVGQPQHF.